The entry below gives a single TCR beta chain sequence along with its context. Original processing methods: Reference gene primer amplification yielded estimated nucleated cell counts. Libraries were prepared by immunoSEQ multiplex PCR; TCRdb keeps only in-frame clonotypes and omits some of them. V and J calls plus clone size are reproduced from that table; the DNA served to infer D and trimming. This sample carries about 270,000 clones, around 87% of them seen once, and the ten largest clones take under 3%. This entry belongs to a study of blood T cell repertoires in COVID-19. Study overall: Samples representing acute and convalescent COVID-19 were sourced from the United States, Italy and Spain. Sources were T cells, B-cell-depleted T cells, or PBMCs; the material itself was cDNA or gDNA.

Two negative PCRs, clearance, or symptom resolution were required of recovered Cohort 3 donors. This CDR3 is built from 16 residues. In germline, CDR1 is SEHNR, CDR2 FQNEAQ (reference sequence). Trimming removed 0 bases at V and 8 bases at J, with 16 bases between. The source of this sequence is a young woman who had recovered from COVID-19. The chain couples TRBV7-9 to TRBJ1-4, with unresolved D. Sequenced material: PBMCs or T cells enriched from blood (not recorded which). Here the CDR3 DNA reads TGTGCCAGCAGCTTAGCAGACGCGGGTTTCGGAGAAAAACTGTTTTTT. It specifies CASSLADAGFGEKLFF.